These 7 T cell receptor beta chains came from one sample sequenced in a study of blood T cell repertoires in COVID-19. Using immunoSEQ multiplex PCR, the repertoire was profiled, and TCRdb retains in-frame clones only, with some absent. The sample consists of under 130,000 clones, approximately 80% of them appearing once. What was sequenced was peripheral blood. All receptors derive from a man in his 70s with active or convalescent COVID-19.

This clone has a handful of counts. The chain couples TRBV18 to TRBJ1-2; 12 nucleotides align to TRBD1. The germline V gene has CDR1 KGHSH and CDR2 LQKENI. The V and J ends lost 6 bases and 7 bases, in that order; junction bases with no gene match: 3. The CDR3 covers 13 residues. DNA of the CDR3: TGTGCCAGCTCCCCGGGACAGGGGGCTGGCTACACCTTC. This translates into CASSPGQGAGYTF.

This sequence joins TRBV19 and TRBJ2-3; TRBD2 agrees at 8 bases. With 3 bases clipped from V and 3 bases from J, the junction kept 2 bases outside the gene matches. From germline, CDR1 is LNHDA and CDR2 SQIVND (reference sequence). The CDR3 length is 14 residues. CDR3 nucleotides: TGTGCCAGTAGTATTTCGGGAGGGACAGATACGCAGTATTTT. Its protein is CASSISGGTDTQYF.

The V and J genes are TRBV25-1 and TRBJ2-7; 10 bases fit TRBD2. Germline V gene data show CDR1 as MGHDK and CDR2 as SYGVNS. The CDR3 covers 14 residues. The junction had 4 bases not matched to a gene; V was cut back by 5 bases and J by 3 bases. The CDR3 here is CASSLAGANYEQYF. As DNA, the CDR3 is TGTGCCAGCAGTCTAGCGGGAGCGAACTACGAGCAGTACTTC.

The chain links TRBV19 to TRBJ1-2, with TRBD1 matching 7 bases. The V segment lost 2 bases and the J segment 8 bases; nucleotides outside the gene matches: 5. The CDR3 is 13 amino acids. The germline gives CDR1 LNHDA, CDR2 SQIVND (reference sequence). CDR3: CASSIMGQLGYTF. CDR3 sequence (DNA): TGTGCCAGTAGTATAATGGGACAGCTGGGCTACACCTTC. Filled out from reference TRBV19 and TRBJ1-2, the complete variable domain reads DGGITQSPKYLFRKEGQNVTLSCEQNLNHDAMYWYRQDPGQGLRLIYYSQIVNDFQKGDIAEGYSVSREKKESFPLTVTSAQKNPTAFYLCASSIMGQLGYTFGSGTRLTVV.

The rearrangement links TRBV5-1 to TRBJ2-2, with 7 bases lining up with TRBD1. V dropped 0 bases and J dropped 0; count of bases not matched to a gene: 2. The V gene's germline CDR1 is SGHRS and CDR2 YFSETQ. The CDR3 is 16 residues long. The CDR3 DNA reads as TGCGCCAGCAGCTTGGGACAGGGTCCGAACACCGGGGAGCTGTTTTTT. Translated: CASSLGQGPNTGELFF.

The chain is built from TRBV27 and TRBJ1-2, with D tentatively TRBD1 (6 bases). Germline CDR1 is MNHEY and CDR2 is SMNVEV (reference sequence). The V end lost 10 bases, the J end lost 0 bases, and 21 bases lay between the germline ends. The CDR3 totals 16 residues. The CDR3 is CATATGETRTNYGYTF. The DNA of the CDR3 is TGTGCCACTGCGACAGGAGAAACCCGGACTAACTATGGCTACACCTTC.

The chain uses TRBV18 and TRBJ1-6; tentative D call: TRBD1 (6 bases). Germline values: CDR1 KGHSH, CDR2 LQKENI. This CDR3 contains 15 residues. V was trimmed by 3 bases and J by 7 bases, leaving 13 bases between them. The CDR3 nucleotides read TGTGCCAGCTCACCGACAGGATCCATCAATTCACCCCTCCACTTT. It specifies CASSPTGSINSPLHF. The variable domain in full, with the rest retrieved from reference TRBV18 and TRBJ1-6, is NAGVMQNPRHLVRRRGQEARLRCSPMKGHSHVYWYRQLPEEGLKFMVYLQKENIIDESGMPKERFSAEFPKEGPSILRIQQVVRGDSAAYFCASSPTGSINSPLHFGNGTRLTVT.